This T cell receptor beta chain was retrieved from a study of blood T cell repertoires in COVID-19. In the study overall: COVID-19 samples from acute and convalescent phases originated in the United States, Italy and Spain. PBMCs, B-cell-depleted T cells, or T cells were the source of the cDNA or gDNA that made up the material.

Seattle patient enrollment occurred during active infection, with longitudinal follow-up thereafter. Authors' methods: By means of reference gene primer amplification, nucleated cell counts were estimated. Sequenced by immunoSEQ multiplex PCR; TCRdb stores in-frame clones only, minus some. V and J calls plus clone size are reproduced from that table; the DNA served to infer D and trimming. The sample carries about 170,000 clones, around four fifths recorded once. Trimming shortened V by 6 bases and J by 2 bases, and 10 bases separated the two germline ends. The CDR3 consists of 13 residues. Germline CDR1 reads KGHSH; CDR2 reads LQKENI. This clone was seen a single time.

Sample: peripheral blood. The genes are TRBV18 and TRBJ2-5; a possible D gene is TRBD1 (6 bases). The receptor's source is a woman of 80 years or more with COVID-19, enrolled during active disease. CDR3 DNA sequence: TGTGCCAGCTCCAGGGGCCAGCAAGAGACCCAGTACTTC. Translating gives CASSRGQQETQYF.